The subject of this entry is one T cell receptor (beta chain). Its antigen is as yet unknown. This sample stems from a study of T cell responses to AZD1222 COVID-19 vaccine. Profiled with immunoSEQ multiplex PCR; TCRdb holds only in-frame clones, not every one. The sample has some 190,000 clones, around 90% seen once. Pooled samples include second doses given at about 4 or 12 weeks. Study-wide points: Spike was spanned by vaccine-associated CD4 TCRs, with dominance at 160-218 and 743-854. Spike-specific TCRs gained breadth and depth after people received two AZD1222 doses. Of the AZD1222 recipients, only 5 to 7 were seropositive at baseline.

The TCR originated in an adult who received the AZD1222 COVID-19 vaccine. Material: peripheral blood, obtained 28 days after the second AZD1222 dose.

As DNA, the CDR3 is TGTGCCACCAGTGAGGGGACAGGGGGTCGCCACGAGCAGTACTTC. Its translation: CATSEGTGGRHEQYF. This chain connects TRBV24-1 to TRBJ2-7; 11 bases are a match to TRBD1. J was trimmed by 5 bases and V by 4 bases; bases with no gene match: 6. CDR3 length: 15 residues. CDR1 is KGHDR and CDR2 is SFDVKD in the germline V gene.